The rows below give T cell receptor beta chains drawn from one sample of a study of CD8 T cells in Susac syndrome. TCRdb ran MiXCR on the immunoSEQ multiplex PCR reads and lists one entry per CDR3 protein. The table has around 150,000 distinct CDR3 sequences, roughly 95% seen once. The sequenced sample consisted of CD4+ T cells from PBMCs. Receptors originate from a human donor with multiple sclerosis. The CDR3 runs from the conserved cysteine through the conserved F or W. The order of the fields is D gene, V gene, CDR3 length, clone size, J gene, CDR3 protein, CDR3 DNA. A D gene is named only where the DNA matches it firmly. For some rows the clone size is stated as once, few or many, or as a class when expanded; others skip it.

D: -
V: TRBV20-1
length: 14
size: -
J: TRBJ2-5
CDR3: CSARIGQLQETQYF
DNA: TGCAGTGCTAGAATAGGACAGCTCCAAGAGACCCAGTACTTC

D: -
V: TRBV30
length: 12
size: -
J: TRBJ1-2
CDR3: CAWIGQRYGYTF
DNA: TGTGCCTGGATTGGTCAGCGTTATGGCTACACCTTC

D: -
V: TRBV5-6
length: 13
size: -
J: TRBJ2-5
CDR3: CASSLAGRGTQYF
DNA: TGTGCCAGCAGCTTAGCAGGCCGGGGGACCCAGTACTTC

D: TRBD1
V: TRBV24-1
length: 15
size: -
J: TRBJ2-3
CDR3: CATSDLEGGADTQYF
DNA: TGTGCCACCAGTGATCTGGAAGGGGGCGCAGATACGCAGTATTTT

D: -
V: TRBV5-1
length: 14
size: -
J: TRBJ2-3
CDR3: CASSRNTGTDTQYF
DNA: TGCGCCAGCAGCCGTAACACAGGGACAGATACGCAGTATTTT

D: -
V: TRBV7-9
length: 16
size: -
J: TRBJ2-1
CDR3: CASSLSDLSSYNEQFF
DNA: TGTGCCAGCAGCTTATCCGACCTAAGCTCCTACAATGAGCAGTTCTTC

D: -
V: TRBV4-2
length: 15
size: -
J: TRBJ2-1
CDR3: CASSQQVGQYNEQFF
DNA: TGTGCCAGCAGCCAACAGGTTGGCCAGTACAATGAGCAGTTCTTC

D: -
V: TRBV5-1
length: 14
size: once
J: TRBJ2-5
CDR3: CASSLAGSVETQYF
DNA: TGCGCCAGCAGCTTGGCGGGGAGCGTGGAGACCCAGTACTTC

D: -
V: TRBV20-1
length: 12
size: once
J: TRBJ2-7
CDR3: CSAKQGPYEQYF
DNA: TGCAGTGCTAAACAGGGACCCTACGAGCAGTACTTC

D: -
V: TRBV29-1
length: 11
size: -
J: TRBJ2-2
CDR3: CSGTRNGELFF
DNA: TGCAGCGGGACCAGAAATGGGGAGCTGTTTTTT

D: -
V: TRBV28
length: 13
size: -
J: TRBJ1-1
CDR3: CASSSPGRAEAFF
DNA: TGTGCCAGCAGTTCACCGGGAAGAGCTGAAGCTTTCTTT

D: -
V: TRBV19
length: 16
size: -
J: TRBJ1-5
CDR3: CASSPIRLTSNQPQHF
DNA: TGTGCCAGTAGTCCCATCCGACTCACCAGCAATCAGCCCCAGCATTTT

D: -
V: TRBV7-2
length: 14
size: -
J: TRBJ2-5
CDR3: CASSVQGGSETQYF
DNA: TGTGCCAGCAGCGTACAGGGGGGGAGCGAGACCCAGTACTTC

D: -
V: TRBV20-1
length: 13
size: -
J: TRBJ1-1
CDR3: CSARNLRGIEAFF
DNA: TGCAGTGCTAGAAATCTTCGGGGAATTGAAGCTTTCTTT

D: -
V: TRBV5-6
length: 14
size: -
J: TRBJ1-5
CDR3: CASSLLGTSQPQHF
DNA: TGTGCCAGCAGCCTCCTCGGGACTAGTCAGCCCCAGCATTTT

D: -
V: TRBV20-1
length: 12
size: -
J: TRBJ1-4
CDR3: CSARAPGEKLFF
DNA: TGCAGTGCTAGGGCCCCGGGAGAAAAACTGTTTTTT

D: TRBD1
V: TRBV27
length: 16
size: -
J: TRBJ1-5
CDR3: CASSFGRTGSNQPQHF
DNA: TGTGCCAGCAGTTTCGGACGGACAGGGAGCAATCAGCCCCAGCATTTT

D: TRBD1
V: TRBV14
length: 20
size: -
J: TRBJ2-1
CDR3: CASSQWTGGVAGNSYNEQFF
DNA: TGTGCCAGCAGCCAATGGACAGGGGGCGTAGCGGGCAACTCCTACAATGAGCAGTTCTTC

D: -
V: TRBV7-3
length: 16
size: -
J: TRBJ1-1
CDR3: CASSLYGGAGNTEAFF
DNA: TGTGCCAGCAGCTTATACGGGGGCGCGGGGAACACTGAAGCTTTCTTT

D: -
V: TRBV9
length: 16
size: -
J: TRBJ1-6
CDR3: CASSARGGRDNSPLHF
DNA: TGTGCCAGCAGCGCCCGGGGAGGGAGGGATAATTCACCCCTCCACTTT

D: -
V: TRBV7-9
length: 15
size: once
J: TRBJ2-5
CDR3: CASSLTGTGPSTQYF
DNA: TGTGCCAGCAGCCTCACCGGGACCGGGCCGTCCACCCAGTACTTC

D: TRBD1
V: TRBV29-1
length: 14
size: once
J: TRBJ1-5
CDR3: CSARQGMEDQPQHF
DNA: TGCAGCGCACGACAGGGTATGGAGGATCAGCCCCAGCATTTT

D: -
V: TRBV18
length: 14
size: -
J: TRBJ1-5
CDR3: CASSPRDGNQPQHF
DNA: TGTGCCAGCTCACCCCGGGACGGTAATCAGCCCCAGCATTTT

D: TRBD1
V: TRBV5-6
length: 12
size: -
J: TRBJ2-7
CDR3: CASSSDRAEQYF
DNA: TGTGCCAGCAGCTCGGACAGGGCCGAGCAGTACTTC

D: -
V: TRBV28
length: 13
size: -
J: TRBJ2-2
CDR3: CASSEGRIGELFF
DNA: TGTGCCAGCAGTGAGGGACGGATCGGGGAGCTGTTTTTT

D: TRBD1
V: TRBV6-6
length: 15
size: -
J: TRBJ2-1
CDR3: CASRHRGPSYNEQFF
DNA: TGTGCCAGCAGGCACAGGGGGCCATCCTACAATGAGCAGTTCTTC

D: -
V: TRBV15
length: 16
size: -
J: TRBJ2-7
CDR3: CATSSRPGVTSWEQYF
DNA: TGTGCCACCAGCAGTCGTCCAGGGGTTACATCCTGGGAGCAGTACTTC

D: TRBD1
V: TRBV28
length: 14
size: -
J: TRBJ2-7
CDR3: CASARTGFGYEQYF
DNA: TGTGCCAGCGCCAGGACAGGGTTCGGCTACGAGCAGTACTTC

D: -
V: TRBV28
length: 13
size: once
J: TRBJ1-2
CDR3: CASSLLGLYGYTF
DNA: TGTGCCAGCAGTTTACTGGGCCTATATGGCTACACCTTC

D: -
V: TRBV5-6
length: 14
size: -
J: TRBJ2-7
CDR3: CASSSWGPTYEQYF
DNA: TGTGCCAGCAGCTCATGGGGCCCCACCTACGAGCAGTACTTC

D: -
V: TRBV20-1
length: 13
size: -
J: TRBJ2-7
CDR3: CSARDRLAYEQYF
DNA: TGCAGTGCTAGAGATAGGCTAGCTTACGAGCAGTACTTC

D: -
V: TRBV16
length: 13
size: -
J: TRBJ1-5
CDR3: CASSQQGNQPQHF
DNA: TGTGCCAGCAGCCAACAGGGTAATCAGCCCCAGCATTTT

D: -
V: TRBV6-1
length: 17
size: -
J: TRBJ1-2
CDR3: CASTYGIFRGAQDGYTF
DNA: TGTGCCAGCACCTACGGTATCTTTCGGGGGGCGCAGGATGGCTACACCTTC

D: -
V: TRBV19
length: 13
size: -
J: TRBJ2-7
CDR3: CASKQESSYEQYF
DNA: TGTGCCAGTAAACAAGAGAGCTCCTACGAGCAGTACTTC

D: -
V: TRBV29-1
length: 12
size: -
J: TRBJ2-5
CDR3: CSVERGPETQYF
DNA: TGCAGCGTTGAGAGGGGACCGGAGACCCAGTACTTC

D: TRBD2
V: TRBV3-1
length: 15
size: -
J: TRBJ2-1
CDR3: CASSASSGGNNEQFF
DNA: TGTGCCAGCAGCGCTTCTAGCGGGGGAAACAATGAGCAGTTCTTC

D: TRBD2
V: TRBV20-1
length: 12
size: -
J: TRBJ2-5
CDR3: CSAIAGGGTQYF
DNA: TGCAGTGCTATAGCGGGAGGCGGGACCCAGTACTTC

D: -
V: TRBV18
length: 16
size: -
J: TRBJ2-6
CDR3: CASSPRLSSGANVLTF
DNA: TGTGCCAGCTCACCCCGGCTATCGTCTGGGGCCAACGTCCTGACTTTC

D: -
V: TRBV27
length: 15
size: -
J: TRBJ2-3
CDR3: CASSLAGQWTDTQYF
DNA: TGTGCCAGCAGTTTGGCGGGACAGTGGACAGATACGCAGTATTTT

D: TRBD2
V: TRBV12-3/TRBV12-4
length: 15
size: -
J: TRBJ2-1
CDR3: CASSGLAVKYNEQFF
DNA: TGTGCCAGCAGTGGTCTAGCGGTCAAATACAATGAGCAGTTCTTC

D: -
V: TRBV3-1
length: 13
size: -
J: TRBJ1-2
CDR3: CASSQDQLYGYTF
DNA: TGTGCCAGCAGCCAGGACCAGTTGTATGGCTACACCTTC

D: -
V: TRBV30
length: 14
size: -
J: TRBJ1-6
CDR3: CAWTASSYNSPLHF
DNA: TGTGCCTGGACAGCTAGCTCCTATAATTCACCCCTCCACTTT

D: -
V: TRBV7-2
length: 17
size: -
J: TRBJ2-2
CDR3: CASSLVRSGTSTGELFF
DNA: TGTGCCAGCAGCTTAGTTAGGTCAGGGACGAGCACCGGGGAGCTGTTTTTT

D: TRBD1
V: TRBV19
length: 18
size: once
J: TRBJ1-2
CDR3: CASSTWDRGRGRDYGYTF
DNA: TGTGCCAGTAGCACCTGGGACAGGGGGCGCGGAAGGGACTATGGCTACACCTTC

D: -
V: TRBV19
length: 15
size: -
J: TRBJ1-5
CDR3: CASSIGQNSNQPQHF
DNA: TGTGCCAGTAGTATAGGGCAGAACAGCAATCAGCCCCAGCATTTT

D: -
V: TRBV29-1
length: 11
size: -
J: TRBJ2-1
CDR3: CSSRAYNEQFF
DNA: TGCAGCAGCCGGGCCTACAATGAGCAGTTCTTC

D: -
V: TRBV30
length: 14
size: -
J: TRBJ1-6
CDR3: CAWTREGEGSPLHF
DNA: TGTGCCTGGACCCGCGAGGGGGAAGGTTCACCCCTCCACTTT

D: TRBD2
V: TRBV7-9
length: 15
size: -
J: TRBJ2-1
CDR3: CASSPRLAMNYEQFF
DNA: TGTGCCAGCAGCCCGAGACTAGCGATGAACTATGAGCAGTTCTTC

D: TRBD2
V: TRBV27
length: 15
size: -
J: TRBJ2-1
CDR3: CASSRGLADYNEQFF
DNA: TGTGCCAGCAGCCGAGGACTAGCGGATTACAATGAGCAGTTCTTC

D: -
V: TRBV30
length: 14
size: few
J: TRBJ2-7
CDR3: CAWSGSGSPFEQYF
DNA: TGTGCCTGGAGTGGGTCAGGGTCCCCGTTCGAGCAGTACTTC

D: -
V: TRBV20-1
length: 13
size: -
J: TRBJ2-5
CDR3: CSASGWGEETQYF
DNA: TGCAGTGCTAGCGGGTGGGGGGAAGAGACCCAGTACTTC

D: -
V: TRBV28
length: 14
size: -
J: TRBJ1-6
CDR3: CASRTGRENSPLHF
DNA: TGTGCCAGCAGAACAGGGAGGGAGAATTCACCCCTCCACTTT

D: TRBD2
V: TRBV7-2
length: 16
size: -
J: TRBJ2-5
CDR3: CASSHGLAGGRETQYF
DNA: TGTGCCAGCAGCCACGGACTAGCGGGGGGCAGGGAGACCCAGTACTTC